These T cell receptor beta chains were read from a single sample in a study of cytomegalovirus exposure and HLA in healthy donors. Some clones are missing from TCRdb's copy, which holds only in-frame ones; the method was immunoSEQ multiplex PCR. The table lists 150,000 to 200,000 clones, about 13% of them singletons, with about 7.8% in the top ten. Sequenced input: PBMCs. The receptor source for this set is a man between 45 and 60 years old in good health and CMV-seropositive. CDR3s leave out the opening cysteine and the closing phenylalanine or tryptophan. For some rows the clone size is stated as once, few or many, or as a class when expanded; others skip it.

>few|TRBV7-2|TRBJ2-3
ASSKGEVSRTDTQY
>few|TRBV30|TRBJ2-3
AWSPDRGRTDTQY
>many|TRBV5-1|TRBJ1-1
ASSLGRGLVEAF
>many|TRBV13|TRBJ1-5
ASSLRRGGNQPQH
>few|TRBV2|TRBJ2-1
ASSAGYNEQF
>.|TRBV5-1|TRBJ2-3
ASSLGDRPTDTQY
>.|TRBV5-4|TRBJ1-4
ASSFKQSATNEKLF
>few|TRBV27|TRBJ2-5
ASSSLVRTGKKETQY
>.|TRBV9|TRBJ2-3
ASSVAFQGLDTQY
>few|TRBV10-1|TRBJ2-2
ASSQLFPGELF
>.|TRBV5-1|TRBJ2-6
ASSPTGITSGANVLT
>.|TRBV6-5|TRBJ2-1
ASSRSGGAHNEQF
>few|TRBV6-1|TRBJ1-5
ASSELTGGNQPQH
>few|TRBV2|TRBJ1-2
ASRPGTGNLYGYT
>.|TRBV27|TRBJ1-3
ASSLTLPGLNSGNTIY
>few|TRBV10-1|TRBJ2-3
ASSEGGALTDTQY
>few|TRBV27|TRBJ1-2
ASGKDRGRVGYT
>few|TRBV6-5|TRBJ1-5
ASSNTGGLQPQH
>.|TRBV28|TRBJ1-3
ASSSGTGLWGNTIY
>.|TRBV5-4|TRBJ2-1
ASSLDRGGYNEQF
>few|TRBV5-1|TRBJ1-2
ASSPTGENYGYT
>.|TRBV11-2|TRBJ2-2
ASSLGQGLTGELF
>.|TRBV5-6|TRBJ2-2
ASSSPGQGDTGELF
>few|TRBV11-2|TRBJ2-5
ASSPLTGRIQETQY
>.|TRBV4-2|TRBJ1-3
ASSKGPTTGGNTIY
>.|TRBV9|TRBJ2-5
ASSATGRKETQY
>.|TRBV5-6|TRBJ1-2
ASKRDYYGYT
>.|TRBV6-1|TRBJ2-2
ASEWRGATGELF
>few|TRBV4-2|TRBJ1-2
ASSQDRLGGWNYGYT
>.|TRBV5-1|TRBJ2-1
ASSPSSGGIHNEQF
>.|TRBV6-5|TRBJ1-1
ASRMTGDRAEAF
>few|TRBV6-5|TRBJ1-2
ASSRQGDRGYT
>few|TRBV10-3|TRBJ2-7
AIRTDRYSYEQY
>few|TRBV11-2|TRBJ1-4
ASNPQGNEKLF
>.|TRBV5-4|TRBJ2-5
ASSLGAEAETQY
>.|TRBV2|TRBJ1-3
ASSEARTGVGNTIY
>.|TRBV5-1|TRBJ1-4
ASSLDRTGFEKLF